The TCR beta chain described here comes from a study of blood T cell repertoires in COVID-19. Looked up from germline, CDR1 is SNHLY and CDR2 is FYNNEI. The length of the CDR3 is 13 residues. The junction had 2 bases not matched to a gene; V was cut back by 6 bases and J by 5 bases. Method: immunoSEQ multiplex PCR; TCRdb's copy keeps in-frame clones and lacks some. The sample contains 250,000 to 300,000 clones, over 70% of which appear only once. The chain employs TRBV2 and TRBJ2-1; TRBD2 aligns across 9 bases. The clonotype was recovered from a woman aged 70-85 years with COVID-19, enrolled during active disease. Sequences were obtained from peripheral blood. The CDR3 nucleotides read TGTGCCAGCAGGGGACTAGCAGACAATGAGCAGTTCTTC. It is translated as CASRGLADNEQFF.